The 4 T cell receptor beta chains below all came from one sample that was sequenced in a study of shared clonotypes between healthy human individuals. TCRdb keeps only in-frame clones here, not all; method: immunoSEQ multiplex PCR. This sample has approximately 2.5 million clones, with 93% found just once. Sequencing was done on a sample of naive CD4+ T cells from PBMCs. This sample's subset: CD45RA+ positively selected. These receptors were collected from a man aged 18 to 30 in good health. Some clones in this sample may be carry-over from other donors' samples.

The chain couples TRBV29-1 to TRBJ1-1; 7 bases agree with TRBD1. V shed 3 bases, J shed 8 bases, and the junction held 12 bases outside the gene matches. The CDR3 has 14 residues. Germline V lookup: CDR1 SQVTM, CDR2 ANQGSEA. CDR3 nucleotides: TGCAGCGTTGATGGCACCCAACAGGGGACGGAAGCTTTCTTT. Encoded protein: CSVDGTQQGTEAFF.

Remarks on this clone: The sample carries other DNA sequences with the same CDR3. The chain uses TRBV6-5 and TRBJ2-7; D perhaps matches TRBD2 (6 bases). The CDR3 extends over 15 amino acids. Germline V gives CDR1 MNHEY, CDR2 SVGAGI. Trimming took 0 bases from V and 4 from J, leaving 13 bases between them. CDR3 loop: CASSYSDRGSYEQYF. CDR3 nucleotide sequence: TGTGCCAGCAGTTACTCGGACCGGGGGTCGTACGAGCAGTACTTC.

The CDR3 DNA reads as TGCGCCAGCAGCTTGAGGTGGGGGGCCGATGAGCAGTTCTTC. This translates into CASSLRWGADEQFF. The J gene is TRBJ2-1, the V gene TRBV5-1; tentatively, D is TRBD1 or TRBD2 (6 bases each). CDR3 length: 14 amino acids. The germline V gene has CDR1 SGHRS and CDR2 YFSETQ. Trimming cost V 1 base and J 8 bases, with 13 bases left between them.

This sequence joins TRBV6-4 and TRBJ2-7; 12 positions match TRBD2. The germline gives CDR1 MRHNA, CDR2 SNTAGT. J was trimmed by 3 bases and V by 6 bases; bases with no gene match: 3. This CDR3 region has 14 residues. CDR3 in DNA: TGTGCCAGCAGGACGACTAGCGGGAGCTACGAGCAGTACTTC. Translated: CASRTTSGSYEQYF.